The 32 T cell receptor beta chains below were found in one sample sequenced in a study of Tregs in tolerant kidney transplant recipients. Clones were sequenced by immunoSEQ multiplex PCR, and TCRdb holds only the in-frame ones, with some missing. The repertoire holds thousands of clones, with just under 40% as singletons. These receptors are not linked to any known antigen. Sequenced sample: CD8+ T cells from blood cultured with allogeneic cells. Receptor source: a human donor in good health.

The chain employs TRBV30 and TRBJ1-2, with D unresolved. V gave up 2 bases and J gave up 1 base, with 8 bases separating them. This CDR3 comprises 13 residues. Germline V gene data show CDR1 as GTSNPN and CDR2 as SVGIG (reference sequence). The CDR3, as DNA: TGTGCCTGGAGTATACACATTAACTATGGCTACACCTTC. Translating it yields CAWSIHINYGYTF. Filled out from reference TRBV30 and TRBJ1-2, the complete variable domain reads SQTIHQWPATLVQPVGSPLSLECTVEGTSNPNLYWYRQAAGRGLQLLFYSVGIGQISSEVPQNLSASRPQDRQFILSSKKLLLSDSGFYLCAWSIHINYGYTFGSGTRLTVV.

By share, this clone counts as medium-sized. This chain uses TRBV7-3 with TRBJ2-3, with 9 positions matching TRBD1. Germline V gives CDR1 SGHTA, CDR2 FQGTGA. The CDR3 has 15 residues. V was clipped by 5 bases and J by 7 bases; unmatched bases: 10. The CDR3 DNA sequence: TGTGCCAGCAGCCCTACAGGGGGCGAAGCTTATACGCAGTATTTT. Protein: CASSPTGGEAYTQYF.

By sample fraction, this clone is medium-sized (0.01 to 0.1%). The rearrangement joins TRBV11-2 to TRBJ2-5, with 8 positions matching TRBD1. The CDR3 consists of 14 residues. With V trimmed by 4 bases and J by 5 bases, 6 bases remained unmatched. Germline V CDR1 and CDR2: SGHAT, FQNNGV. This CDR3 is CASSYGQGVETQYF. CDR3 nucleotide sequence: TGTGCCAGCAGCTACGGACAGGGAGTGGAGACCCAGTACTTC.

This clone ranks as medium-sized. The chain employs TRBV25-1 and TRBJ1-1, with a weak D call TRBD1 (6 bases). The CDR3 contains 12 residues. Germline CDR1 MGHDK, CDR2 SYGVNS. Trimming stripped 6 bases from V and 2 bases from J, with 7 bases between. The chain's CDR3 is CASRQGNTEAFF. The CDR3 nucleotides read TGTGCCAGCAGACAGGGAAACACTGAAGCTTTCTTT. The full variable domain, rest sourced from reference TRBV25-1 and TRBJ1-1, is EADIYQTPRYLVIGTGKKITLECSQTMGHDKMYWYQQDPGMELHLIHYSYGVNSTEKGDLSSESTVSRIRTEHFPLTLESARPSHTSQYLCASRQGNTEAFFGQGTRLTVV.

The CDR3 sequence is CASSLGGGMGYEQYF. The CDR3 region has the DNA TGTGCCAGCAGCTTAGGAGGGGGCATGGGTTACGAGCAGTACTTC. V gene TRBV7-3 combines with J gene TRBJ2-7, with D perhaps TRBD1 (7 bases). Germline lookup yields CDR1 SGHTA and CDR2 FQGTGA. Trimming took 2 bases from V and 4 from J, leaving 15 bases between them. The CDR3 contains 15 residues.

The chain uses TRBV28 and TRBJ2-7; TRBD2 aligns across 7 bases. The CDR3 runs 13 residues. V was clipped by 2 bases and J by 7 bases; unmatched bases: 5. The germline CDR1 and CDR2 sequences are MDHEN and SYDVKM. CDR3 in amino acids: CASSLAGVREQYF. The CDR3 coding sequence is TGTGCCAGCAGTTTAGCGGGAGTGAGGGAGCAGTACTTC.

The chain employs TRBV7-9 and TRBJ1-1; D remains unclear. The CDR3 loop spans 13 amino acids. Germline V gives CDR1 SEHNR, CDR2 FQNEAQ (reference sequence). V dropped 3 bases and J dropped 3 bases, with 8 bases sitting between them. The CDR3 spells CASSLGPYTEAFF. The CDR3 region has the DNA TGTGCCAGCAGCTTGGGCCCCTACACTGAAGCTTTCTTT. Using reference TRBV7-9 and TRBJ1-1 for the parts outside the CDR3, the full variable domain is DTGVSQNPRHKITKRGQNVTFRCDPISEHNRLYWYRQTLGQGPEFLTYFQNEAQLEKSRLLSDRFSAERPKGSFSTLEIQRTEQGDSAMYLCASSLGPYTEAFFGQGTRLTVV.

In DNA form, the CDR3 reads TGTGCCTGGGGTACCTACGAGCAGTACTTC. Translated: CAWGTYEQYF. The genes are TRBV30 and TRBJ2-7; D is ambiguous. V was clipped by 5 bases and J by 2 bases, with 4 bases between them. Looked up from germline, CDR1 is GTSNPN and CDR2 is SVGIG (reference sequence). This CDR3 is built from 10 residues. Complete variable domain (other parts from reference TRBV30 and TRBJ2-7): SQTIHQWPATLVQPVGSPLSLECTVEGTSNPNLYWYRQAAGRGLQLLFYSVGIGQISSEVPQNLSASRPQDRQFILSSKKLLLSDSGFYLCAWGTYEQYFGPGTRLTVT.

This clone showed up just a few times. The rearrangement joins TRBV27 to TRBJ2-1, with TRBD2 matching over 10 bases. Germline CDR1 is MNHEY and CDR2 is SMNVEV (reference sequence). V dropped 8 bases and J dropped 2; count of bases not matched to a gene: 9. The CDR3 is 16 residues long. CDR3: CASCNPGTSAYNEQFF. CDR3 sequence (DNA): TGTGCCAGCTGCAATCCCGGGACTAGCGCCTACAATGAGCAGTTCTTC.

The CDR3 DNA follows: TGTGCCAGCAGCCAGGGGACAGGATGGGAAATACGGCAGTACTTC. Its protein product is CASSQGTGWEIRQYF. The chain joins TRBV11-2 to TRBJ2-7, with 8 bases matching TRBD1. The CDR3 extends over 15 amino acids. Losses at the gene ends were 5 bases for V and 9 bases for J; bases not matched to a gene: 15. Germline CDR1 reads SGHAT; CDR2 reads FQNNGV.

Judged by abundance, this clone is large. V gene TRBV7-9 combines with J gene TRBJ1-1; perhaps TRBD1 as D (5 bases). CDR1 is SEHNR and CDR2 is FQNEAQ in the germline V gene (reference sequence). V was shortened by 1 base and J by 7 bases, with 7 bases between the two germline ends. The CDR3 has 12 amino acids. The DNA of the CDR3 is TGTGCCAGCAGCTTAGGTGGGGGTGAAGCTTTCTTT. Residues: CASSLGGGEAFF.

This chain uses TRBV6-4 with TRBJ2-3, with 10 nucleotides matching TRBD2. In germline, CDR1 is MRHNA, CDR2 SNTAGT. CDR3 length equals 15 residues. After removal of 6 bases from V and 4 bases from J, the junction contained 7 bases not matched to a gene. DNA of the CDR3: TGTGCCAGCAGCGAGGCACTAGCGGGGCCAGATACGCAGTATTTT. It specifies CASSEALAGPDTQYF.

This clone is medium-sized (0.01 to 0.1%) by share. The rearrangement links TRBV9 to TRBJ1-1; 9 nucleotides agree with TRBD1. The CDR3 loop spans 17 amino acids. Germline CDR1 SGDLS, CDR2 YYNGEE. J gave up 7 bases and V 4 bases, and 17 bases lay outside the gene matches. The DNA for the CDR3 is TGTGCCAGCAGCCATAACCCGGGACAGGGTGCTTCCTATGAAGCTTTCTTT. Its protein product is CASSHNPGQGASYEAFF. The complete variable domain, with remaining parts taken from reference TRBV9 and TRBJ1-1, reads DSGVTQTPKHLITATGQRVTLRCSPRSGDLSVYWYQQSLDQGLQFLIQYYNGEERAKGNILERFSAQQFPDLHSELNLSSLELGDSALYFCASSHNPGQGASYEAFFGQGTRLTVV.

J is TRBJ2-7 and V is TRBV2, with D perhaps TRBD2 (7 bases). This CDR3 comprises 13 residues. Germline CDR1 is SNHLY and CDR2 is FYNNEI. Trimming pared 6 bases from V and 3 bases from J, leaving 12 bases between. In DNA, the CDR3 is TGTGCCAGCAGCCGAGGGGGGGGCTACGAGCAGTACTTC. This codes for CASSRGGGYEQYF. Full variable domain (remainder filled in from reference TRBV2 and TRBJ2-7): EPEVTQTPSHQVTQMGQEVILRCVPISNHLYFYWYRQILGQKVEFLVSFYNNEISEKSEIFDDQFSVERPDGSNFTLKIRSTKLEDSAMYFCASSRGGGYEQYFGPGTRLTVT.

In this sample, this clone is medium-sized (0.01 to 0.1%). V gene TRBV19 combines with J gene TRBJ2-7, with 7 nucleotides matching TRBD1. The length of the CDR3 is 14 residues. J was trimmed by 1 base and V by 1 base; bases with no gene match: 1. Germline CDR1 reads LNHDA; CDR2 reads SQIVND (reference sequence). The CDR3 nucleotides are TGTGCCAGTAGTATAGGACAGGGTTCCTACGAGCAGTACTTC. It translates to CASSIGQGSYEQYF.

This clone came up a few times. This chain connects TRBV4-3 to TRBJ2-7, with 9 nucleotides matching TRBD2. Germline CDR1 is LGHNA and CDR2 is YSLEER. The CDR3 loop spans 15 amino acids. V lost 0 bases and J lost 6; bases outside the gene matches: 6. Here the CDR3 DNA reads TGCGCCAGCAGCCAAGATGCGCGGGGGGGCCTCGAGCAGTACTTC. It translates to CASSQDARGGLEQYF.

This clone is medium-sized (0.01 to 0.1%) within its sample. V and J are TRBV29-1 and TRBJ2-7; 7 positions agree with TRBD1. From germline, CDR1 is SQVTM and CDR2 ANQGSEA. Unmatched junction bases numbered 19, after V lost 5 bases and J lost 6 bases. CDR3 length equals 16 residues. The CDR3 sequence: CSVPNPRRQGLCEQYF. In DNA form, the CDR3 reads TGCAGCGTTCCTAACCCCCGGCGACAGGGATTATGCGAGCAGTACTTC.

By sample share, this clone is medium-sized. This sequence joins TRBV7-9 and TRBJ2-7, with D unclear. The CDR3 is 12 amino acids. V dropped 4 bases and J dropped 0 bases, with 4 bases sitting between them. Germline V gene sequence: CDR1 SEHNR, CDR2 FQNEAQ (reference sequence). CDR3 loop: CASSSTSYEQYF. As DNA, the CDR3 is TGTGCCAGCAGCTCGACCTCCTACGAGCAGTACTTC.

V is TRBV7-9 and J is TRBJ2-5; D call uncertain. Germline V gene sequence: CDR1 SEHNR, CDR2 FQNEAQ (reference sequence). V lost 2 bases and J 1 base, leaving 8 bases between the germline ends. This CDR3 region has 14 residues. CDR3 loop: CASSLFGPQETQYF. DNA for the CDR3: TGTGCCAGCAGCTTATTCGGGCCCCAAGAGACCCAGTACTTC.

This clone qualifies as medium-sized. The chain links TRBV2 to TRBJ1-2; 8 nucleotides agree with TRBD1. Trimming took 10 bases from V and 2 from J; bases not matched to a gene: 9. The CDR3 is made up of 14 amino acids. Germline CDR1 reads SNHLY; CDR2 reads FYNNEI. As DNA, the CDR3 is TGTGCCACCCATGGGACAGGCGAGAACTATGGCTACACCTTC. This translates into CATHGTGENYGYTF. Using reference TRBV2 and TRBJ1-2 for the parts outside the CDR3, the full variable domain is EPEVTQTPSHQVTQMGQEVILRCVPISNHLYFYWYRQILGQKVEFLVSFYNNEISEKSEIFDDQFSVERPDGSNFTLKIRSTKLEDSAMYFCATHGTGENYGYTFGSGTRLTVV.

This clone was detected only a few times. V usage is TRBV4-3 and J usage is TRBJ1-1; no clear D gene. With 3 bases removed from V and 1 base from J, the gap between germline ends came to 6 bases. CDR3 length: 13 amino acids. Germline V lookup: CDR1 LGHNA, CDR2 YSLEER. Here the CDR3 DNA reads TGCGCCAGCAGCCAGGGGAGGAACACTGAAGCTTTCTTT. It encodes CASSQGRNTEAFF.

By its share, this clone is medium-sized (0.01 to 0.1%). This sequence joins TRBV19 and TRBJ2-1; 10 bases fit TRBD2. The CDR3 extends over 15 amino acids. Trimming removed 3 bases from V and 4 bases from J; junction bases left unmatched: 3. Germline V gene data show CDR1 as LNHDA and CDR2 as SQIVND (reference sequence). The CDR3 nucleotides read TGTGCCAGTAGTATGGGGACTAGCGCGTACAATGAGCAGTTCTTC. Amino acid sequence: CASSMGTSAYNEQFF. The entire variable domain, with the rest obtained from reference TRBV19 and TRBJ2-1, is as follows: DGGITQSPKYLFRKEGQNVTLSCEQNLNHDAMYWYRQDPGQGLRLIYYSQIVNDFQKGDIAEGYSVSREKKESFPLTVTSAQKNPTAFYLCASSMGTSAYNEQFFGPGTRLTVL.

This clone was counted between two and nine times. The gene calls are TRBV27 and TRBJ2-7; D may be TRBD1 (6 bases). Germline V lookup: CDR1 MNHEY, CDR2 SMNVEV (reference sequence). The V gene lost 2 bases and the J gene lost 4 bases, with 12 bases spanning the gap. The CDR3 loop spans 14 amino acids. For the CDR3, the DNA is TGTGCCAGCAGTTTAGGGGGCACGGGGTACGAGCAGTACTTC. This codes for CASSLGGTGYEQYF.

By share of the sample, this clone is medium-sized. The chain employs TRBV7-6 and TRBJ2-3, with 7 bases fitting TRBD2. Germline CDR1 and CDR2: SGHVS and FNYEAQ. J was trimmed by 4 bases and V by 3 bases; bases with no gene match: 7. The CDR3 runs 15 residues. The CDR3 coding sequence is TGTGCCAGCAGCTTTTATCTCGGGGGGTCAGATACGCAGTATTTT. It yields the protein CASSFYLGGSDTQYF.

This clone ranks as medium-sized. The J gene is TRBJ2-1, the V gene TRBV11-2; no clear D gene. From germline, CDR1 is SGHAT and CDR2 FQNNGV. CDR3 length: 15 residues. Trimming removed 8 bases from V and 4 bases from J, with 18 bases in between. CDR3 DNA: TGTGCCAGCCTTCCGACACTAACGTCGTACAATGAGCAGTTCTTC. Protein sequence: CASLPTLTSYNEQFF.

In this sample, this clone turned up a few times. The chain links TRBV11-2 to TRBJ2-1; either TRBD1 or TRBD2 may supply D (5 bases each). The CDR3 spans 16 residues. Trimming cost V 1 base and J 9 bases, with 19 bases left between them. Germline-derived CDR1 and CDR2 are SGHAT and FQNNGV. CDR3 protein: CASSLAPAPGLGEQFF. The CDR3, as DNA: TGTGCCAGCAGCTTAGCCCCCGCACCGGGGCTTGGTGAGCAGTTCTTC.

This rearrangement joins TRBV6-6 to TRBJ2-2, with D perhaps matching TRBD1 (5 bases). This CDR3 is 14 amino acids long. Trimming stripped 5 bases from V and 5 bases from J, with 12 bases between. Per the germline V gene, CDR1 is MNHNY and CDR2 is SVGAGI (reference sequence). The CDR3 DNA reads TGTGCCAGCAGTCCAGGAAGGGGTACCGGGGAGCTGTTTTTT. Its translation is CASSPGRGTGELFF.

This clone is labeled medium-sized (0.01 to 0.1%). This chain links TRBV2 with TRBJ2-2, with D perhaps matching TRBD1 (6 bases). Germline V gene lookup returns CDR1 SNHLY and CDR2 FYNNEI. Trimming removed 0 bases from V and 6 bases from J, with 11 bases in between. The CDR3 length is 15 residues. The CDR3 sequence is CASSEALWGPGELFF. Here the CDR3 DNA reads TGTGCCAGCAGTGAAGCGCTCTGGGGGCCCGGGGAGCTGTTTTTT.

This clone was observed a few times. This sequence is one base from a far larger clone and is likely a read error. The chain links TRBV4-2 to TRBJ2-7; D is ambiguous. The CDR3 is 15 residues long. The ends were cut back, 0 bases at V and 2 bases at J, with 11 bases in the middle. CDR1 and CDR2 (germline): LGHNA, YNFKEQ. This CDR3 is CASSQDDAEPYEQYF. CDR3 in DNA: TGTGCCAGCAGCCAAGATGATGCGGAGCCCTACGAGCAGTACTTC.

There are many counts of this clone. The rearrangement uses TRBV7-6 and TRBJ2-1, with TRBD2 identical over 8 bases. CDR3 length equals 16 residues. The V gene end was trimmed by 7 bases and the J gene end by 9 bases; junction bases not matched to a gene: 17. Germline V gives CDR1 SGHVS, CDR2 FNYEAQ. DNA for the CDR3: TGTGCCAGCACCACCGGGAGGGGGGGGGCCTTCGGTGAGCAGTTCTTC. Its translation: CASTTGRGGAFGEQFF.

By sample share, this clone is medium-sized. The V gene is TRBV9, the J gene TRBJ2-1; D might be TRBD2 (5 bases). Per the germline V gene, CDR1 is SGDLS and CDR2 is YYNGEE. The CDR3 sequence is 14 residues long. Trimming took 0 bases from V and 6 from J, leaving 10 bases between them. The CDR3 sequence: CASSVGTRTNEQFF. The CDR3, as DNA: TGTGCCAGCAGCGTAGGAACTAGAACCAATGAGCAGTTCTTC. Full variable domain (missing parts from reference TRBV9 and TRBJ2-1): DSGVTQTPKHLITATGQRVTLRCSPRSGDLSVYWYQQSLDQGLQFLIQYYNGEERAKGNILERFSAQQFPDLHSELNLSSLELGDSALYFCASSVGTRTNEQFFGPGTRLTVL.

The gene calls are TRBV2 and TRBJ1-3; D is unresolved. Trimming removed 2 bases at V and 4 bases at J, with 15 bases between. This CDR3 spans 16 amino acids. Germline V gene data show CDR1 as SNHLY and CDR2 as FYNNEI. The CDR3 is CASSEMKGTYGNTIYF. Here the CDR3 DNA reads TGTGCCAGCAGTGAAATGAAGGGAACGTACGGAAACACCATATATTTT.